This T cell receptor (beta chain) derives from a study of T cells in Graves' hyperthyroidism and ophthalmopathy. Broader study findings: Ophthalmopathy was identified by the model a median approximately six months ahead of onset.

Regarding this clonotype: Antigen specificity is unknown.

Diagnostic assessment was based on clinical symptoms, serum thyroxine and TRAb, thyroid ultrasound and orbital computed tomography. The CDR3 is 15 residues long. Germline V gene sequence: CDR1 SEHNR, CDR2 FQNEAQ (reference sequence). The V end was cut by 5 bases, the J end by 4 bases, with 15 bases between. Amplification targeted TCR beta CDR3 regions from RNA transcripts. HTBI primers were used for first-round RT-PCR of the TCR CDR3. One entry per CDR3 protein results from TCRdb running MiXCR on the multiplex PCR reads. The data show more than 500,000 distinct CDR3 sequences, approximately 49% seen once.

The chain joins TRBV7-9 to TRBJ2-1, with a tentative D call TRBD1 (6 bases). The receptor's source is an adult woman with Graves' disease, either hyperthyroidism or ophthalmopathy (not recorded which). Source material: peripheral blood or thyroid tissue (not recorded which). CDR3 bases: TGTGCCAGCAGCCAAGACGGGACACAGTACAATGAGCAGTTCTTC. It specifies CASSQDGTQYNEQFF.